Sequencing of this T cell receptor (beta chain) was carried out in a study of beta chain features in type 1 diabetes. On the study more broadly: The patient and healthy donor groups were comparable for age, gender and cell yields.

The investigators reverse transcribed all of the isolated RNA, so they sequenced expressed TCRB transcripts. The average read count of naive, central memory and regulatory T cell samples was some 3.8 million. The repertoire was sequenced with immunoSEQ multiplex PCR; TCRdb's copy has only in-frame clones and lacks some. Seen here are some 250,000 clones, approximately 10% observed once, and the top ten hold around 0.017%. Study results and caveats: Shortening of TCRB CDR3s, moderate but significant, appeared in all four CD4+ subsets of Type 1 diabetes patients.

Regarding this clone: Its matching antigen is unknown.

V gave up 2 bases and J gave up 2 bases, with 13 bases separating them. Germline V gene sequence: CDR1 SEHNR, CDR2 FQNEAQ (reference sequence). This CDR3 has 15 residues. Averaging roughly 110 mL, one heparinised blood draw was given by each donor. This receptor was taken from a man in his thirties or forties with type 1 diabetes. V gene TRBV7-9 combines with J gene TRBJ2-7; tentatively, D is TRBD1 (5 bases). Sequencing input: naive CD4+ T cells from blood. In DNA form, the CDR3 reads TGTGCCAGCAGCTTACCCAGGGATCATCCCTACGAGCAGTACTTC. Protein product: CASSLPRDHPYEQYF.